The TCR beta chain under discussion was sequenced for a study of radiotherapy plus CTLA-4 blockade in lung cancer. Assay used: immunoSEQ multiplex PCR; TCRdb lists only in-frame clones, some missing. The sample lists around 90,000 clones; under 90% were seen once. The CDR3 covers 12 residues. Germline V gene data show CDR1 as SGHTS and CDR2 as YDEGEE. Between the trimmed V and J ends, which lost 1 base and 9 bases, there was a span of 5 bases. V is TRBV5-8 and J is TRBJ1-6; D not certain. The TCR originated in a human donor with non-small cell lung cancer who had stable disease on radiotherapy plus ipilimumab. This sample comprised peripheral blood, obtained from a patient treated with radiotherapy plus ipilimumab. CDR3: CASSLTGSPLHF. DNA for the CDR3: TGTGCCAGCAGCTTGACGGGTTCACCCCTCCACTTT. The variable domain in full, completed from reference TRBV5-8 and TRBJ1-6, reads EAGVTQSPTHLIKTRGQQATLRCSPISGHTSVYWYQQALGLGLQFLLWYDEGEERNRGNFPPRFSGRQFPNYSSELNVNALELEDSALYLCASSLTGSPLHFGNGTRLTVT.